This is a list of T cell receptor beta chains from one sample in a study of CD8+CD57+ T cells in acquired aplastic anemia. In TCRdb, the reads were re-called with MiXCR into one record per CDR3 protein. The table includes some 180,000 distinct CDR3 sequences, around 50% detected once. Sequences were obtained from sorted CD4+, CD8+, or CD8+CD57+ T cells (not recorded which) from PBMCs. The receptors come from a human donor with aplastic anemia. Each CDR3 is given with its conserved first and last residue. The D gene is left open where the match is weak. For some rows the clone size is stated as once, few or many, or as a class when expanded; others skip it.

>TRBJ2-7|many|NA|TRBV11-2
CASSLFAPEQYF
TGTGCCAGCAGCTTATTCGCTCCCGAGCAGTACTTC
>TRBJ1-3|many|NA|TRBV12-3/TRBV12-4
CASKRAGDGNTIYF
TGTGCCAGCAAACGGGCGGGGGACGGAAACACCATATATTTT
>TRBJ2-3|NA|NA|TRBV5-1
CASSFDGNTDTQYF
TGCGCCAGCAGCTTCGACGGGAACACAGATACGCAGTATTTT
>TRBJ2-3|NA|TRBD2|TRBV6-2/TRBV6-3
CASRVGSGADTQYF
TGTGCCAGCAGGGTCGGTAGCGGGGCAGATACGCAGTATTTT
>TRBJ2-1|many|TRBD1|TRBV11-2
CASSKRLRTGGLNEQFF
TGTGCCAGCTCAAAAAGACTAAGGACAGGGGGGCTCAATGAGCAGTTCTTC
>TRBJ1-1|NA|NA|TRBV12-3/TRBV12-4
CASSKGGQRAGGTEAFF
TGTGCCAGCTCCAAGGGAGGGCAGCGGGCCGGGGGAACTGAAGCTTTCTTT
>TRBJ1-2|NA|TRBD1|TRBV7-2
CASSSTGGLIYGYTF
TGTGCCAGCAGCTCGACAGGGGGCCTGATCTATGGCTACACCTTC
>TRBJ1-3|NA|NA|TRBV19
CASSISGRDGNTIYF
TGTGCCAGTAGTATATCAGGCAGGGACGGAAACACCATATATTTT
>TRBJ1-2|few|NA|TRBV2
CASSGSNGYTF
TGTGCCAGCAGTGGATCAAATGGCTACACCTTC
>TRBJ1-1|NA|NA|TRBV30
CACFRDMNTEAFF
TGTGCCTGTTTCAGAGACATGAACACTGAAGCTTTCTTT
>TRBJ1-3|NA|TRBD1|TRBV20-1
CSARQGAGNTIYF
TGCAGTGCTCGACAGGGGGCTGGAAACACCATATATTTT
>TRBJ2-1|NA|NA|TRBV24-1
CATSDYPGGPDEQFF
TGTGCCACCAGTGACTATCCCGGGGGCCCCGATGAGCAGTTCTTC
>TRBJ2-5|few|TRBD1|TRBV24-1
CATSSGTEKETQYF
TGTGCCACCAGTTCCGGGACAGAAAAAGAGACCCAGTACTTC
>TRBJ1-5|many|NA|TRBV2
CASMGQGHGQPQHF
TGTGCCAGCATGGGACAAGGGCACGGTCAGCCCCAGCATTTT
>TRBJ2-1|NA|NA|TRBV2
CASSDWTLGPSFSDEQFF
TGTGCCAGCAGTGATTGGACCCTAGGACCGAGTTTTTCAGATGAGCAGTTCTTC
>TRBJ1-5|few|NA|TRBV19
CASSIPLYQPQHF
TGTGCCAGTAGTATCCCCCTCTATCAGCCCCAGCATTTT
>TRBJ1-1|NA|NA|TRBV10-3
CAIRGADTEAFF
TGTGCCATCAGGGGGGCGGACACTGAAGCTTTCTTT
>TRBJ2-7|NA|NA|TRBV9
CASSEGEYEQYF
TGTGCCAGCAGCGAGGGGGAGTACGAGCAGTACTTC
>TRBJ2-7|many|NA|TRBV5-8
CASSLSDTTYEQYF
TGTGCCAGCAGCTTGTCGGACACCACCTACGAGCAGTACTTC
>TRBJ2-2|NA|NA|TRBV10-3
CAISEKGGGIGELFF
TGTGCCATCAGTGAAAAGGGTGGAGGGATCGGGGAGCTGTTTTTT
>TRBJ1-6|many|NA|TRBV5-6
CASSLRQRGSPLHF
TGTGCCAGCAGCTTGAGACAACGGGGATCACCCCTCCACTTT
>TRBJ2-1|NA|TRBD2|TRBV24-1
CATSDRTSGSDEQFF
TGTGCCACCAGTGATCGAACTAGCGGGAGCGATGAGCAGTTCTTC
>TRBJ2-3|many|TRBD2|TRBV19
CAGTSGGPDTQYF
TGTGCCGGGACTAGCGGGGGACCAGATACGCAGTATTTT
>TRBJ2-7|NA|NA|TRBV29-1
CSVRPTVRDEQYF
TGCAGCGTTAGGCCCACGGTGCGGGACGAGCAGTACTTC
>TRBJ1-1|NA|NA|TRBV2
CASSEGDVHAETFF
TGTGCCAGCAGTGAGGGAGACGTCCACGCTGAAACTTTCTTT